This passage covers 32 T cell receptor beta chains from one sample sequenced in a study of cytomegalovirus exposure and HLA in healthy donors. PCR amplification relied on 60 Vbeta primers (plus 13 Jbeta primers). The assay was immunoSEQ multiplex PCR, and TCRdb's table has in-frame clones only and misses some. The sample includes 95,000 to 150,000 clones, 77% of them seen just once. The sequencing input was PBMCs. These receptor sequences come from a woman in her thirties or forties in good health and CMV-seropositive.

The chain recombines TRBV25-1 with TRBJ2-5, with 7 bases lining up with TRBD1. The CDR3 spans 14 residues. The V gene's germline CDR1 is MGHDK and CDR2 SYGVNS. V lost 5 bases, J lost 5 bases, and 8 bases stayed unmatched. This CDR3 is CASSLTGALETQYF. CDR3 DNA: TGTGCCAGCAGTCTCACAGGGGCTTTGGAGACCCAGTACTTC.

V gene TRBV2 combines with J gene TRBJ2-1; weak D call: TRBD2 (6 bases). Between the trimmed V and J ends, which lost 4 bases and 6 bases, there was a span of 16 bases. Germline V CDR1 and CDR2: SNHLY, FYNNEI. The CDR3 sequence is 15 residues long. In DNA, the CDR3 is TGTGCCAGCAGTGGTGGCGCGACTAGTCCCAATGAGCAGTTCTTC. It is translated as CASSGGATSPNEQFF.

The chain has TRBV14 and TRBJ2-1, with 7 bases that match TRBD1. There are 16 residues in the CDR3. Trimming took 4 bases from V and 8 from J; bases not matched to a gene: 14. Looked up from germline, CDR1 is SGHDN and CDR2 is FVKESK. CDR3 in DNA: TGTGCCAGCAGCCGGGGACAGCTCGCGAGTGGCGATGAGCAGTTCTTC. This codes for CASSRGQLASGDEQFF.

V is TRBV4-1 and J is TRBJ2-3; 10 nucleotides line up with TRBD1. Looked up from germline, CDR1 is MGHRA and CDR2 is YSYEKL. With V trimmed by 4 bases and J by 0 bases, 4 bases remained unmatched. The CDR3 loop spans 16 amino acids. The CDR3 nucleotides are TGCGCCAGCAGCCTGACAGGGGGCCCTAGCACAGATACGCAGTATTTT. This sequence encodes CASSLTGGPSTDTQYF.

This clone occurred a few times. The CDR3 DNA sequence: TGTGCCAGCAGCCCGCGACTAGCGGGGTGGGATACGCAGTATTTT. It translates to CASSPRLAGWDTQYF. The chain joins TRBV11-2 to TRBJ2-3, with 11 bases aligning to TRBD2. After removal of 5 bases from V and 6 bases from J, the junction contained 7 bases not matched to a gene. The CDR3 runs 15 residues. The germline V gene has CDR1 SGHAT and CDR2 FQNNGV.

The V and J genes are TRBV5-3 and TRBJ2-2; 10 nucleotides agree with TRBD2. TRBV5-3 is recorded as an ORF, its role being uncertain. The CDR3 length is 18 residues. V lost 4 bases and J lost 5; bases outside the gene matches: 14. The CDR3 loop reads CARSTYSPSGRKTGELFF. The CDR3 DNA follows: TGTGCCAGAAGCACATACTCCCCTAGCGGGAGAAAGACCGGGGAGCTGTTTTTT.

The chain employs TRBV6-6 and TRBJ2-2; 8 bases agree with TRBD2. The V gene's germline CDR1 is MNHNY and CDR2 SVGAGI (reference sequence). The trim removed 5 bases at V and 4 bases at J, leaving 6 bases unmatched. CDR3 size: 15 residues. In DNA, the CDR3 is TGTGCCAGCAGTCTGAGCGGGAGCAGCACCGGGGAGCTGTTTTTT. Its translation: CASSLSGSSTGELFF.

The chain carries TRBV19 and TRBJ2-3; 7 nucleotides agree with TRBD2. Germline V gene lookup returns CDR1 LNHDA and CDR2 SQIVND (reference sequence). With V trimmed by 3 bases and J by 3 bases, 9 bases remained unmatched. This CDR3 has 16 amino acids. The CDR3 region is CASSISAGAMTDTQYF. CDR3 sequence (DNA): TGTGCCAGTAGTATTTCGGCGGGAGCAATGACAGATACGCAGTATTTT.

This clone was recorded a few times. The chain is built from TRBV6-5 and TRBJ1-1; 7 bases fit TRBD1. The CDR3 runs 13 residues. Trimming cost V 6 bases and J 5 bases; bases outside gene matches: 6. Germline loops: CDR1 MNHEY, CDR2 SVGAGI. The CDR3 spells CASRWTGGTEAFF. CDR3 sequence (DNA): TGTGCCAGCAGGTGGACAGGCGGAACTGAAGCTTTCTTT.

V is TRBV30 and J is TRBJ2-1; TRBD1 is a possible D gene (6 bases). With 3 bases removed from V and 3 bases from J, the gap between germline ends came to 15 bases. Germline-derived CDR1 and CDR2 are GTSNPN and SVGIG (reference sequence). The CDR3 sequence is 15 residues long. The CDR3 here is CAWSDTGNVYNEQFF. The CDR3 bases are TGTGCCTGGAGCGACACAGGGAACGTCTACAATGAGCAGTTCTTC.

The rearrangement joins TRBV15 to TRBJ2-1, with TRBD1 matching over 10 bases. CDR1 is LNHNV and CDR2 is YYDKDF in the germline V gene (reference sequence). Trimming cost V 2 bases and J 1 base; bases outside gene matches: 2. This CDR3 contains 16 residues. In DNA, the CDR3 is TGTGCCACCAGCAGAAGGACAGGGGGGTCCTACAATGAGCAGTTCTTC. It encodes CATSRRTGGSYNEQFF.

This sequence joins TRBV19 and TRBJ2-3, with 7 bases lining up with TRBD1. The ends lost 6 bases at V and 0 bases at J; junction bases unmatched: 6. This CDR3 is 15 amino acids long. CDR1 and CDR2 (germline): LNHDA, SQIVND (reference sequence). This CDR3 is CASSWTGQSTDTQYF. CDR3 bases: TGTGCCAGTAGCTGGACGGGACAGAGCACAGATACGCAGTATTTT.

The chain has TRBV28 and TRBJ1-3; no clear D. CDR1 is MDHEN and CDR2 is SYDVKM in the germline V gene. The CDR3 contains 13 residues. Between the trimmed V and J ends, which lost 8 bases and 3 bases, there was a span of 11 bases. As DNA, the CDR3 is TGTGCCAGCTCTGGGGAGATTGGAAACACCATATATTTT. It encodes CASSGEIGNTIYF.

The chain combines TRBV12-5 with TRBJ2-5, with D tentatively TRBD2 (5 bases). V was clipped by 1 base and J by 0 bases, with 6 bases between them. Germline values: CDR1 LGHNT, CDR2 FRNRAP. The CDR3 runs to 14 residues. The CDR3 spells CASGLGGNQETQYF. CDR3 coding DNA: TGTGCTAGTGGTTTGGGAGGGAACCAAGAGACCCAGTACTTC.

The gene calls are TRBV27 and TRBJ2-7, with a tentative D call TRBD2 (7 bases). Trimming left V 2 bases short and J 2 bases short, with 13 bases between. From germline, CDR1 is MNHEY and CDR2 SMNVEV (reference sequence). CDR3 size: 15 residues. As DNA, the CDR3 is TGTGCCAGCAGTTTAGGAGGGGGGGGAACCTACGAGCAGTACTTC. It translates to CASSLGGGGTYEQYF.

On this clone: This CDR3 is also generated by other DNA sequences in the sample. The genes are TRBV2 and TRBJ2-7; the match to TRBD2 covers 13 bases. The CDR3 has 15 residues. V lost 6 bases and J lost 5; bases outside the gene matches: 7. Germline V gives CDR1 SNHLY, CDR2 FYNNEI. In DNA, the CDR3 is TGTGCCAGCAGCGAACGGACTAGCGGGAGCCACGAGCAGTACTTC. Amino acids: CASSERTSGSHEQYF. The full variable domain, rest sourced from reference TRBV2 and TRBJ2-7, is EPEVTQTPSHQVTQMGQEVILRCVPISNHLYFYWYRQILGQKVEFLVSFYNNEISEKSEIFDDQFSVERPDGSNFTLKIRSTKLEDSAMYFCASSERTSGSHEQYFGPGTRLTVT.

A few counts support this clone. V and J are TRBV2 and TRBJ1-2; D not resolved. The V end lost 0 bases, the J end lost 5 bases, and 10 bases lay between the germline ends. Looked up from germline, CDR1 is SNHLY and CDR2 is FYNNEI. The CDR3 has 14 amino acids. CDR3 coding DNA: TGTGCCAGCAGTGAAGCGCGGCGGTCTTATGGCTACACCTTC. It encodes CASSEARRSYGYTF.

This chain links TRBV28 with TRBJ1-2, with TRBD1 as a possible D gene (5 bases). This CDR3 has 14 amino acids. The germline V gene has CDR1 MDHEN and CDR2 SYDVKM. V lost 1 base and J lost 7, with 13 bases in between. DNA for the CDR3: TGTGCCAGCAGTTTATCGGCAGGGAGGGGTGGCTACACCTTC. It specifies CASSLSAGRGGYTF.

The J gene is TRBJ1-1, the V gene TRBV6-6; D perhaps matches TRBD1 (5 bases). CDR3 size: 14 residues. Trimming removed 0 bases at V and 3 bases at J, with 8 bases between. The V gene's germline CDR1 is MNHNY and CDR2 SVGAGI (reference sequence). The CDR3 nucleotides are TGTGCCAGCAGTTACTCGGCGGGGGACACTGAAGCTTTCTTT. Protein product: CASSYSAGDTEAFF.

The table lists this clone with a few counts. The J gene is TRBJ2-3, the V gene TRBV4-1; TRBD2 agrees at 8 bases. Germline CDR1 reads MGHRA; CDR2 reads YSYEKL. V dropped 1 base and J dropped 5; count of bases not matched to a gene: 8. The CDR3 runs 16 residues. In DNA, the CDR3 is TGCGCCAGCAGCCAAGTCTCAGCGGGAGTAGGAGATACGCAGTATTTT. Its protein product is CASSQVSAGVGDTQYF.

The chain recombines TRBV28 with TRBJ2-7; 7 nucleotides agree with TRBD1. Germline V CDR1 and CDR2: MDHEN, SYDVKM. This CDR3 is built from 12 residues. V gave up 3 bases and J gave up 6 bases; unmatched junction bases: 2. CDR3 nucleotides: TGTGCCAGCAGTTTTAGACAGGGCGAGCAGTACTTC. Translating it yields CASSFRQGEQYF.

This chain links TRBV28 with TRBJ1-4; no reliable D call. The CDR3 runs to 15 residues. Trimming pared 2 bases from V and 0 bases from J, leaving 7 bases between. Per the germline V gene, CDR1 is MDHEN and CDR2 is SYDVKM. The CDR3 DNA reads as TGTGCCAGCAGTTTACGTTCTGCAACTAATGAAAAACTGTTTTTT. This sequence encodes CASSLRSATNEKLFF.

This chain joins TRBV2 and TRBJ2-7, with a possible D match to TRBD1 (6 bases). The V end was cut by 5 bases, the J end by 4 bases, with 12 bases between. Per the germline V gene, CDR1 is SNHLY and CDR2 is FYNNEI. The CDR3 is 13 amino acids. The CDR3 loop is CASSTGPRYEQYF. The DNA for the CDR3 is TGTGCCAGCAGTACAGGGCCCCGATACGAGCAGTACTTC.

The chain combines TRBV2 with TRBJ2-3; 10 nucleotides align to TRBD2. V trimming: 6 bases; J trimming: 0 bases; junction bases outside the gene matches: 3. CDR1 is SNHLY, CDR2 FYNNEI, per germline. The CDR3 has 15 residues. The CDR3 DNA reads TGTGCCAGCAGGGAGACTAGCGGGAGCACAGATACGCAGTATTTT. It codes for CASRETSGSTDTQYF.

This clone was recorded a few times. The chain links TRBV5-6 to TRBJ2-3; D gene ambiguous. The V gene lost 0 bases and the J gene lost 6 bases, with 17 bases spanning the gap. The CDR3 consists of 16 residues. Germline CDR1 SGHDT, CDR2 YYEEEE. The CDR3: CASSLVSVSSVDTQYF. DNA of the CDR3: TGTGCCAGCAGCTTGGTTTCGGTATCGAGCGTCGATACGCAGTATTTT. Full variable domain (missing parts from reference TRBV5-6 and TRBJ2-3): DAGVTQSPTHLIKTRGQQVTLRCSPKSGHDTVSWYQQALGQGPQFIFQYYEEEERQRGNFPDRFSGHQFPNYSSELNVNALLLGDSALYLCASSLVSVSSVDTQYFGPGTRLTVL.

This sequence joins TRBV19 and TRBJ2-1; D not resolved. The CDR3 loop spans 13 amino acids. CDR1 is LNHDA and CDR2 is SQIVND in the germline V gene (reference sequence). V shed 4 bases and J shed 7 bases, with 11 bases lying between them. The CDR3, as DNA: TGTGCCAGTAGTACCCAGATGTTGAATGAGCAGTTCTTC. Amino acid sequence: CASSTQMLNEQFF.

This clone occurred once. This sequence joins TRBV9 and TRBJ2-3, with D possibly being TRBD2 (6 bases). In germline, CDR1 is SGDLS, CDR2 YYNGEE. V was cut by 4 bases and J by 6 bases, with 18 bases left in between. CDR3 length: 15 amino acids. The CDR3 nucleotides read TGTGCCAGCAGCTCCGGGACTCCCCCATCGGATACGCAGTATTTT. It is translated as CASSSGTPPSDTQYF.

V gene TRBV6-1 combines with J gene TRBJ2-7, with 8 bases aligning to TRBD2. The trim removed 4 bases at V and 2 bases at J, leaving 4 bases unmatched. The CDR3 is made up of 14 amino acids. CDR1 and CDR2 (germline): MNHNS, SASEGT. The CDR3 region has the DNA TGTGCCAGCAGTGGCGGGGGGTCCGCCTACGAGCAGTACTTC. This encodes CASSGGGSAYEQYF.

A single count supports this clone. The J gene is TRBJ1-1, the V gene TRBV28; D is unresolved. Trimming took off 5 bases at V and 6 bases at J, with 19 bases between the two ends. This CDR3 comprises 15 residues. The germline V gene encodes CDR1 MDHEN and CDR2 SYDVKM. CDR3 nucleotides: TGTGCCAGCAGTCGCGAATTACATGGTCAGGCTGAAGCTTTCTTT. Translation gives CASSRELHGQAEAFF.

V usage is TRBV11-2 and J usage is TRBJ2-5; 9 positions agree with TRBD2. This CDR3 spans 15 amino acids. Germline CDR1 is SGHAT and CDR2 is FQNNGV. V trimming: 6 bases; J trimming: 4 bases; junction bases outside the gene matches: 9. The CDR3 DNA sequence: TGTGCCAGCAGGCATAGCGGGAGTGTTTCAGAGACCCAGTACTTC. The encoded protein is CASRHSGSVSETQYF.

The gene calls are TRBV30 and TRBJ1-3, with D possibly TRBD1 on 5 matching bases. V lost 0 bases and J 4 bases, leaving 13 bases between the germline ends. The CDR3 has 15 residues. Germline CDR1 reads GTSNPN; CDR2 reads SVGIG (reference sequence). The chain's CDR3 is CAWSVGGTVGNTIYF. The CDR3, as DNA: TGTGCCTGGAGTGTGGGGGGTACTGTGGGAAACACCATATATTTT.

The chain couples TRBV19 to TRBJ2-7; perhaps TRBD1 as D (6 bases). CDR1 and CDR2 from the germline V gene are LNHDA and SQIVND (reference sequence). Trimming took 6 bases from V and 8 from J, leaving 17 bases between them. The CDR3 consists of 13 residues. CDR3 DNA sequence: TGTGCCAGTAGGGACCCGACGGACAGAAAGCAGTACTTC. This translates into CASRDPTDRKQYF.